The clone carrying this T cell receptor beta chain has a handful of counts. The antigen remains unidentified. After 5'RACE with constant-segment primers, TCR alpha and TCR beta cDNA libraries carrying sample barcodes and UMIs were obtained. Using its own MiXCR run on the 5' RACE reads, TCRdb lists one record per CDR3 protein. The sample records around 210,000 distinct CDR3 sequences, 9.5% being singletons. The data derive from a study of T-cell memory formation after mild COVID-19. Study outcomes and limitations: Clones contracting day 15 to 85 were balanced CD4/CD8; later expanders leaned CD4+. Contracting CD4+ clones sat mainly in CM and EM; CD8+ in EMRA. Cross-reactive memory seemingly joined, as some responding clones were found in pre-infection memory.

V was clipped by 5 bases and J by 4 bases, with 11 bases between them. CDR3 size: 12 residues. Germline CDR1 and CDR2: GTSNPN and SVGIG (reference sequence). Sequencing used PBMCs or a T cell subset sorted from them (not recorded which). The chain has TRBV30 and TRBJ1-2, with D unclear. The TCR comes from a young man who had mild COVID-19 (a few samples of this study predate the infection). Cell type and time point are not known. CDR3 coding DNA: TGTGCCTGGGATAGTTACGGCTATGGCTACACCTTC. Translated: CAWDSYGYGYTF.